This is a list of T cell receptor beta chains from one sample in a study of vaccination and CD4 T cells after COVID-19. TCRdb called the PCR reads again in MiXCR, with one record for every CDR3 protein. The sample lists roughly 7,400 distinct CDR3 sequences, 35% to 45% occurring once. Their antigens remain unidentified. Source material: CD4+ T cells from blood, cultured in vitro. These TCRs come from a human donor in good health. Each CDR3 is given with its conserved first and last residue. D genes are given only for firm matches. A row's size may be missing; if present it is once, few, many or a size class.

few TRBJ1-5 . TRBV2 CASTGQINQPQHF
. TRBJ2-5 . TRBV27 CASSLGQGKAGETQYF
few TRBJ2-2 . TRBV7-8 CASSSNDGRLGGELFF
. TRBJ1-5 . TRBV5-6 CASSSGGPSHRPQHF
. TRBJ1-6 . TRBV3-1 CASSQGTANSPLHF
few TRBJ2-1 TRBD1 TRBV6-5 CASSYRGPYNEQFF
. TRBJ2-1 . TRBV27 CASRTASNEQFF
few TRBJ2-7 TRBD1 TRBV6-5 CASSFLVAGTGDHEQYF
. TRBJ2-1 TRBD1 TRBV18 CASSPPGQGYNEQFF
large TRBJ2-3 . TRBV7-2 CASSRYTDTQYF
. TRBJ1-3 . TRBV12-3/TRBV12-4 CASSLSGNTIYF
. TRBJ1-5 TRBD1 TRBV19 CASRRTGDSQPQHF
. TRBJ2-2 TRBD2 TRBV24-1 CATSDTGTRYGELFF
. TRBJ1-1 . TRBV7-9 CVSSPDLWNTEAFF